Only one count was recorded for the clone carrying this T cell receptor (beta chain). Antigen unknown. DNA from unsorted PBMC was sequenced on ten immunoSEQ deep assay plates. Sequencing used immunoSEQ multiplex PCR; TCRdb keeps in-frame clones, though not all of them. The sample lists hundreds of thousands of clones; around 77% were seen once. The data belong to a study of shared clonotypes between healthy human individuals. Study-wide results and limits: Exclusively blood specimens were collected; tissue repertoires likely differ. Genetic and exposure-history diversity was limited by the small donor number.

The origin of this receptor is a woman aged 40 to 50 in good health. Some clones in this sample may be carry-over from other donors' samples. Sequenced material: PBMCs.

CDR3 amino acids: CASSLVKVGGSYNEQFF. As DNA, the CDR3 is TGCGCCAGCAGCTTAGTAAAGGTGGGGGGGAGCTACAATGAGCAGTTCTTC. This sequence joins TRBV5-1 and TRBJ2-1; 7 nucleotides match TRBD2. This CDR3 has 17 residues. The germline gives CDR1 SGHRS, CDR2 YFSETQ. V lost 2 bases to trimming and J lost 3 bases; unmatched junction nucleotides: 11.